The next 27 T cell receptor beta chains were all read from a single sample in a study of blood T cell repertoires in COVID-19. The table came from immunoSEQ multiplex PCR; TCRdb's copy has only in-frame clones and leaves some out. The sample lists tens of thousands of clones, roughly 84% occurring once. The source material was peripheral blood. Receptors were obtained from a man in his fifties or sixties with active COVID-19.

The CDR3 DNA sequence: TGTGCCAGCAGCTTTGGGACAGCCGTTAAGAGCTCCTATAATTCACCCCTCCACTTT. Its translation: CASSFGTAVKSSYNSPLHF. The chain carries TRBV5-4 and TRBJ1-6, with TRBD1 identical over 7 bases. Germline CDR1 reads SGHNT; CDR2 reads YYREEE (reference sequence). The CDR3 is made up of 19 amino acids. V lost 2 bases, J lost 0 bases, and 11 bases stayed unmatched.

A single count supports this clone. The chain carries TRBV7-3 and TRBJ2-7, with 9 bases fitting TRBD2. Germline CDR1 and CDR2: SGHTA and FQGTGA. There are 16 residues in the CDR3. With 1 base clipped from V and 5 bases from J, the junction kept 9 bases outside the gene matches. DNA of the CDR3: TGTGCCAGCAGCTTAAATGGCGGGAGGGCCCTCGACGAGCAGTACTTC. This encodes CASSLNGGRALDEQYF.

V usage is TRBV7-9 and J usage is TRBJ2-5; D is perhaps TRBD2 (6 bases). The CDR3 is made up of 14 amino acids. Germline CDR1 and CDR2: SEHNR and FQNEAQ (reference sequence). V lost 0 bases to trimming and J lost 5 bases, with 10 bases between them. CDR3 DNA sequence: TGTGCCAGCAGCTTAGCGGCGGGGCTGGAGACCCAGTACTTC. This codes for CASSLAAGLETQYF.

The chain couples TRBV12-3 or TRBV12-4 to TRBJ1-5; D possibly corresponds to TRBD1 (5 bases). This CDR3 comprises 13 residues. V lost 6 bases to trimming and J lost 6 bases, with 12 bases between them. CDR3 loop: CASSYDRPQPQHF. The DNA of the CDR3 is TGTGCCAGCAGCTATGACAGACCTCAGCCCCAGCATTTT.

V usage is TRBV5-5 and J usage is TRBJ1-4; D possibly corresponds to TRBD1 (5 bases). Trimming shortened V by 4 bases and J by 2 bases, and 12 bases separated the two germline ends. Germline V gene lookup returns CDR1 SGHKS and CDR2 YYEKEE (reference sequence). The CDR3 length is 15 residues. In DNA form, the CDR3 reads TGTGCCAGCAGCGGTGGGGGGTGGACTAATGAAAAACTGTTTTTT. Translation gives CASSGGGWTNEKLFF.

This rearrangement joins TRBV5-4 to TRBJ1-1; D remains unclear. The CDR3 is 13 residues long. Trimming took 4 bases from V and 5 from J, leaving 12 bases between them. CDR1 is SGHNT and CDR2 is YYREEE in the germline V gene (reference sequence). CDR3 protein: CASSPRDKTEAFF. In DNA form, the CDR3 reads TGTGCCAGCAGCCCACGTGACAAGACTGAAGCTTTCTTT. Filled out from reference TRBV5-4 and TRBJ1-1, the complete variable domain reads ETGVTQSPTHLIKTRGQQVTLRCSSQSGHNTVSWYQQALGQGPQFIFQYYREEENGRGNFPPRFSGLQFPNYSSELNVNALELDDSALYLCASSPRDKTEAFFGQGTRLTVV.

This rearrangement joins TRBV2 to TRBJ1-2; D gene uncertain. This CDR3 comprises 15 residues. Germline loops: CDR1 SNHLY, CDR2 FYNNEI. V shed 1 base and J shed 0 bases, with 9 bases lying between them. CDR3 region: CASSEVNTPNYGYTF. In nucleotides, the CDR3 is TGTGCCAGCAGTGAAGTAAACACACCTAACTATGGCTACACCTTC.

A single count supports this clone. This chain links TRBV4-3 with TRBJ2-5; D not certain. The CDR3 runs 13 residues. Trimming shortened V by 2 bases and J by 2 bases, and 6 bases separated the two germline ends. CDR1 LGHNA and CDR2 YSLEER come from the germline V gene. The DNA for the CDR3 is TGCGCCAGCAGCCAATCTGTACAAGAGACCCAGTACTTC. It encodes CASSQSVQETQYF.

The gene calls are TRBV12-5 and TRBJ2-3; TRBD2 is a possible D gene (6 bases). This CDR3 contains 15 residues. Trimming shortened V by 3 bases and J by 5 bases, and 15 bases separated the two germline ends. CDR1 LGHNT and CDR2 FRNRAP come from the germline V gene. The CDR3 DNA reads as TGTGCTAGTGGTTTACCAGACCGGGGGATAGATACGCAGTATTTT. Protein sequence: CASGLPDRGIDTQYF.

The V call is TRBV7-2, the J call TRBJ2-6; D remains ambiguous. Germline lookup yields CDR1 SGHTA and CDR2 FQGNSA. Trimming took off 1 base at V and 0 bases at J, with 13 bases between the two ends. This CDR3 region has 18 residues. The CDR3 DNA follows: TGTGCCAGCAGCTTAGGGGCAGTTATCCGCTCTGGGGCCAACGTCCTGACTTTC. Translating it yields CASSLGAVIRSGANVLTF.

This chain links TRBV5-4 with TRBJ2-6; TRBD1 matches 7 bases. This CDR3 is 17 amino acids long. V lost 3 bases and J lost 0; bases outside the gene matches: 6. Germline V CDR1 and CDR2: SGHNT, YYREEE (reference sequence). CDR3 sequence (DNA): TGTGCCAGCAGCTCGGGACAGTATACCTCTGGGGCCAACGTCCTGACTTTC. Residues: CASSSGQYTSGANVLTF.

The rearrangement uses TRBV18 and TRBJ2-7, with 9 nucleotides matching TRBD1. Germline assignment: CDR1 KGHSH and CDR2 LQKENI. V gave up 3 bases and J gave up 3 bases; unmatched junction bases: 3. The CDR3 sequence is 14 residues long. CDR3 in DNA: TGTGCCAGCTCACCCGACAGGGGGTACTACGAGCAGTACTTC. This codes for CASSPDRGYYEQYF.

This CDR3 reads CASSETGRIGELFF. CDR3 DNA: TGTGCCAGCAGCGAGACAGGGCGGATCGGGGAGCTGTTTTTT. This chain uses TRBV25-1 with TRBJ2-2; 7 bases agree with TRBD1. V lost 6 bases to trimming and J lost 7 bases; unmatched junction nucleotides: 8. This CDR3 region has 14 residues. Germline V lookup: CDR1 MGHDK, CDR2 SYGVNS.

The chain carries TRBV6-5 and TRBJ2-1; TRBD1 matches 9 bases. The CDR3 covers 15 residues. Germline CDR1 MNHEY, CDR2 SVGAGI. With 2 bases clipped from V and 4 bases from J, the junction kept 3 bases outside the gene matches. The CDR3 loop reads CASSYQGQGYNEQFF. For the CDR3, the DNA is TGTGCCAGCAGTTACCAGGGACAGGGTTACAATGAGCAGTTCTTC.

This chain links TRBV21-1 with TRBJ2-7; TRBD1 was called by the table and not checked on the DNA. TRBV21-1 represents a pseudogene. The CDR3 is made up of 16 amino acids. The CDR3 is CASSKVGTGPSYEQYF. Written as DNA, the CDR3 is TGTGCCAGCAGCAAAGTAGGTACAGGCCCCTCCTACGAGCAGTACTTC.

This chain joins TRBV6-2 or TRBV6-3 and TRBJ2-7; a possible D gene is TRBD1 (5 bases). The V gene's germline CDR1 is MNHEY and CDR2 SVGEGT. V gave up 5 bases and J gave up 0 bases, with 14 bases separating them. This CDR3 comprises 15 residues. The CDR3 DNA reads TGTGCCAGCAGTACCGACCAGGGCAGCTCCTACGAGCAGTACTTC. Its translation: CASSTDQGSSYEQYF.

V is TRBV7-3 and J is TRBJ2-6; unclear D gene. Trimming removed 6 bases at V and 4 bases at J, with 7 bases between. Germline V lookup: CDR1 SGHTA, CDR2 FQGTGA. The CDR3 runs to 13 residues. CDR3 DNA: TGTGCCAGCAGGCGGCAAGGGGCCAACGTCCTGACTTTC. Its protein product is CASRRQGANVLTF.

This chain joins TRBV7-2 and TRBJ2-5, with 7 bases fitting TRBD1. Germline CDR1 and CDR2: SGHTA and FQGNSA. The CDR3 has 14 residues. V was pared by 7 bases and J by 4 bases, with 9 bases of the junction left unmatched. CDR3 bases: TGTGCCAGCAATCTTGACAGGGCCGGAGAGACCCAGTACTTC. Its protein is CASNLDRAGETQYF. The full variable domain, rest sourced from reference TRBV7-2 and TRBJ2-5, is GAGVSQSPSNKVTEKGKDVELRCDPISGHTALYWYRQSLGQGLEFLIYFQGNSAPDKSGLPSDRFSAERTGGSVSTLTIQRTQQEDSAVYLCASNLDRAGETQYFGPGTRLLVL.

The chain employs TRBV2 and TRBJ1-4; TRBD1 might be the D (6 bases). In germline, CDR1 is SNHLY, CDR2 FYNNEI. The CDR3 consists of 15 residues. V gave up 8 bases and J gave up 3 bases, with 16 bases separating them. CDR3 nucleotide sequence: TGTGCCAGCGTTATGGGAGGGGGATCTAATGAAAAACTGTTTTTT. This gives the protein CASVMGGGSNEKLFF.

This clone was observed once. The chain recombines TRBV10-3 with TRBJ2-3; perhaps TRBD2 as D (5 bases). Per germline, CDR1 ENHRY and CDR2 SYGVKD. The CDR3 length is 13 residues. V was clipped by 4 bases and J by 2 bases, with 7 bases between them. CDR3 amino acids: CAISAGDTDTQYF. Here the CDR3 DNA reads TGTGCCATCAGTGCCGGGGACACAGATACGCAGTATTTT.

The chain links TRBV20-1 to TRBJ1-5; no clear D. Germline loops: CDR1 DFQATT, CDR2 SNEGSKA (reference sequence). This CDR3 spans 14 amino acids. The V end was cut by 3 bases, the J end by 3 bases, with 12 bases between. The CDR3 region has the DNA TGCAGTGCTAGTCTTCCCGGGTCCAATCAGCCCCAGCATTTT. Protein sequence: CSASLPGSNQPQHF.

This clone has only a few counts. The chain uses TRBV15 and TRBJ2-3; 9 bases agree with TRBD2. CDR1 and CDR2 from the germline V gene are LNHNV and YYDKDF (reference sequence). The CDR3 spans 16 residues. The trim removed 0 bases at V and 0 bases at J, leaving 1 base unmatched. The CDR3 is CATSRDSGGSTDTQYF. CDR3 DNA sequence: TGTGCCACCAGCAGAGATAGCGGGGGTAGCACAGATACGCAGTATTTT.

This clone showed up just a few times. V and J are TRBV6-1 and TRBJ2-5; 14 nucleotides match TRBD2. The trim removed 3 bases at V and 2 bases at J, leaving 14 bases unmatched. The CDR3 is made up of 20 amino acids. In germline, CDR1 is MNHNS, CDR2 SASEGT. As DNA, the CDR3 is TGTGCCAGCAGTGACTATGAGACTAGCGGGAGGGCCTTTCCGCAAGAGACCCAGTACTTC. Encoded protein: CASSDYETSGRAFPQETQYF.

The rearrangement links TRBV5-5 to TRBJ2-7; TRBD1 matches 10 bases. The CDR3 runs to 14 residues. CDR1 SGHKS and CDR2 YYEKEE come from the germline V gene (reference sequence). The V segment lost 5 bases and the J segment 6 bases; nucleotides outside the gene matches: 8. The CDR3 reads CASRSPGQGPEQYF. The CDR3 nucleotides read TGTGCCAGCAGATCCCCGGGACAGGGGCCCGAGCAGTACTTC. The variable domain in full, completed from reference TRBV5-5 and TRBJ2-7, reads DAGVTQSPTHLIKTRGQQVTLRCSPISGHKSVSWYQQVLGQGPQFIFQYYEKEERGRGNFPDRFSARQFPNYSSELNVNALLLGDSALYLCASRSPGQGPEQYFGPGTRLTVT.

This clone has a handful of counts. The chain is built from TRBV6-5 and TRBJ2-4, with TRBD2 matching over 9 bases. Germline CDR1 reads MNHEY; CDR2 reads SVGAGI. V was pared by 0 bases and J by 6 bases, with 6 bases of the junction left unmatched. The CDR3 totals 16 residues. CDR3 sequence: CASSYSREGLGNIQYF. The DNA of the CDR3 is TGTGCCAGCAGTTACTCGCGGGAGGGCCTCGGAAACATTCAGTACTTC.

The chain combines TRBV7-3 with TRBJ2-3; D not resolved. The CDR3 runs to 13 residues. Germline V gene lookup returns CDR1 SGHTA and CDR2 FQGTGA. V was trimmed by 5 bases and J by 9 bases, leaving 15 bases between them. CDR3 nucleotides: TGTGCCAGCAGCCCTAGTCTGCGTCAGACGCAGTATTTT. This codes for CASSPSLRQTQYF.

This clone was counted a single time. CDR3 in DNA: TGCAGCGTTGGGGGGCATGAGCAGTTCTTC. Amino acid sequence: CSVGGHEQFF. This rearrangement joins TRBV29-1 to TRBJ2-1, with TRBD1 as a possible D gene (6 bases). Germline V gene data show CDR1 as SQVTM and CDR2 as ANQGSEA. This CDR3 has 10 amino acids. V lost 4 bases and J 8 bases, leaving 6 bases between the germline ends.